One and the same sample provided the 13 T cell receptor beta chains below, sequenced in a study of T cell clonality in common variable immunodeficiency. TCRdb's table, derived via immunoSEQ multiplex PCR, lists solely in-frame clones and lacks some. This sample has approximately 30,000 clones, each found more than once. Findings and caveats of the study: Common variable immunodeficiency TCR beta sequences reportedly had fewer deletions and N-nucleotide insertions.

Their specific antigens are unknown. Sequencing was performed on peripheral blood mononuclear cells. The receptor set was obtained from a human donor with common variable immunodeficiency.

At least ten counts were recorded for this clone. The read finishes 3 residues shy of the CDR3 end, and the germline J gene is used to complete it. The chain recombines TRBV5-1 with TRBJ1-6, with 7 bases aligning to TRBD1. The germline CDR1 and CDR2 sequences are SGHRS and YFSETQ. This CDR3 contains 16 residues. V lost 0 bases and J lost 5; bases outside the gene matches: 5. Here the CDR3 reads CASSLAGTVNNSPLHF. The part of the CDR3 DNA that was read is TGCGCCAGCAGCTTGGCCGGGACAGTAAATAATTCACCC.

This clone has a count of ten or more. The CDR3 end lies 3 residues beyond the end of the read and is filled in from the germline J gene. This chain uses TRBV19 with TRBJ1-6, with D tentatively TRBD1 (6 bases). Germline V gene sequence: CDR1 LNHDA, CDR2 SQIVND (reference sequence). Trimming left V 8 bases short and J 7 bases short, with 18 bases between. CDR3 length: 15 residues. Partial CDR3 DNA: TGTGCCAGTGACCCTACCGGGACAAGAAATTCACCC. This sequence encodes CASDPTGTRNSP. The CDR3 as a whole reads CASDPTGTRNSPLHF. The full variable domain, completed using reference TRBV19 and TRBJ1-6, is DGGITQSPKYLFRKEGQNVTLSCEQNLNHDAMYWYRQDPGQGLRLIYYSQIVNDFQKGDIAEGYSVSREKKESFPLTVTSAQKNPTAFYLCASDPTGTRNSPLHFGNGTRLTVT.

As for this clone: From the germline J gene comes the end of the CDR3, since the read stops 3 residues before it. The chain couples TRBV7-9 to TRBJ2-2, with D perhaps matching TRBD1 (5 bases). This CDR3 is 12 amino acids long. Between the trimmed V and J ends, which lost 5 bases and 8 bases, there was a span of 9 bases. Germline V gene data show CDR1 as SEHNR and CDR2 as FQNEAQ (reference sequence). The DNA read from the CDR3 is TGTGCCAGCAGCCTGAAGGGGGGGGAG. As protein: CASSLKGGE. The whole CDR3 is CASSLKGGELFF.

This clone was detected ten times or more. The CDR3 end is not reached by the read, which stops 3 residues before it; the germline J gene fills it in. The V and J genes are TRBV19 and TRBJ2-7; TRBD2 matches 8 bases. V shed 4 bases and J 1 base; nucleotides not matched to a gene: 9. CDR3 size: 16 residues. Germline V gene data show CDR1 as LNHDA and CDR2 as SQIVND (reference sequence). The chain's CDR3 is CASSTRLSGTSYEQYF. CDR3 bases read: TGTGCCAGTAGTACCCGTCTTAGCGGGACATCCTACGAG.

There are a few counts of this clone. An end of the junction differs from the germline gene, which may be a read error. Read data end 3 residues before the CDR3 end; the end is taken from the germline J gene. This chain uses TRBV7-9 with TRBJ1-1; perhaps TRBD1 as D (6 bases). Germline values: CDR1 SEHNR, CDR2 FQNEAQ (reference sequence). CDR3 size: 13 residues. The covered CDR3 bases are TGTTCCAGCAGCCGACAGGTTAACACTGAA. This encodes CSSSRQVNTE. From start to end, the CDR3 is CSSSRQVNTEAFF.

The sample holds many counts of this clone. The CDR3 is cut off 3 residues early in the read; its end comes from the germline J gene. The chain carries TRBV20-1 and TRBJ2-1; D unclear. Germline CDR1 reads DFQATT; CDR2 reads SNEGSKA (reference sequence). V was pared by 5 bases and J by 3 bases, with 2 bases between. The CDR3 contains 10 residues. CDR3 DNA (partial): TGCAGTGCTCTCTACAATGAG. Encoded protein: CSALYNE. From start to end, the CDR3 is CSALYNEQFF.

This clone was seen many times. Sequencing ends 3 residues short of the CDR3 end; the germline J gene provides the rest. The J gene is TRBJ2-1, the V gene TRBV2; TRBD2 might be the D (6 bases). The V gene's germline CDR1 is SNHLY and CDR2 FYNNEI. V was trimmed by 3 bases and J by 0 bases, leaving 9 bases between them. This CDR3 has 15 amino acids. CDR3 amino acids: CASSERESSYNEQFF. The sequenced part of the CDR3 DNA is TGTGCCAGCAGTGAGCGGGAAAGCTCCTACAATGAG.

This clone has at least ten counts. Read coverage stops 3 residues before the CDR3 terminus; the germline J gene supplies the remainder. This chain connects TRBV29-1 to TRBJ1-4, with TRBD1 identical over 7 bases. Per germline, CDR1 SQVTM and CDR2 ANQGSEA. This CDR3 is 15 amino acids long. J was trimmed by 8 bases and V by 6 bases; bases with no gene match: 15. The sequenced part of the CDR3 DNA is TGCAGCGTGGCCACCTCGACAGGGCGGTGGGAAAAA. Translated, it gives CSVATSTGRWEK. The full CDR3 protein is CSVATSTGRWEKLFF.

Many counts were recorded for this clone. The CDR3 end is not reached by the read, which stops 3 residues before it; the germline J gene fills it in. The genes are TRBV19 and TRBJ1-2; 9 bases map to TRBD1. From germline, CDR1 is LNHDA and CDR2 SQIVND (reference sequence). The CDR3 covers 14 residues. With V trimmed by 6 bases and J by 2 bases, 4 bases remained unmatched. CDR3 DNA (partial): TGTGCCAGTAGGGGGGACAGGGCAAACTATGGC. Translating it yields CASRGDRANYG. The whole CDR3 protein is CASRGDRANYGYTF. Using reference TRBV19 and TRBJ1-2 for the parts outside the CDR3, the full variable domain is DGGITQSPKYLFRKEGQNVTLSCEQNLNHDAMYWYRQDPGQGLRLIYYSQIVNDFQKGDIAEGYSVSREKKESFPLTVTSAQKNPTAFYLCASRGDRANYGYTFGSGTRLTVV.

This clone was observed a few times. The covered CDR3 bases are TGTGCCAGCAGCTTAAGGCCAGGGGGCCAGAGCTATGGC. It specifies CASSLRPGGQSYG. In full, the CDR3 reads CASSLRPGGQSYGYTF. The V and J genes are TRBV7-8 and TRBJ1-2; 8 bases line up with TRBD1. The read gets to within 3 residues of the CDR3 end, and the germline J gene fills in the rest. The CDR3 runs 16 residues. Germline loops: CDR1 SGHVS, CDR2 FQNEAQ. Trimming removed 2 bases from V and 4 bases from J; junction bases left unmatched: 9.

Ten or more counts support this clone. The sequenced fragment ends 3 residues before the CDR3 boundary, so the rest is inferred from the germline J gene. The chain joins TRBV5-1 to TRBJ2-2, with a tentative D call TRBD1 (5 bases). This CDR3 contains 14 residues. The V end was cut by 2 bases, the J end by 2 bases, with 7 bases between. Germline V gene sequence: CDR1 SGHRS, CDR2 YFSETQ. This chain's CDR3 is CASSLGQNTGELFF. The sequenced part of the CDR3 DNA is TGCGCCAGCAGCTTAGGACAAAACACCGGGGAG.

A few counts support this clone. The read gets to within 3 residues of the CDR3 end, and the germline J gene fills in the rest. This rearrangement joins TRBV6-2 or TRBV6-3 to TRBJ2-7; 8 bases map to TRBD2. Germline V lookup: CDR1 MNHEY, CDR2 SVGEGT. The CDR3 is 14 amino acids. V lost 6 bases, J lost 6 bases, and 10 bases stayed unmatched. The sequenced part of the CDR3 DNA is TGTGCCAGCAGCCCCAGAGCGGGAGCTTCCGAG. It yields the protein CASSPRAGASE. The CDR3, in full, reads CASSPRAGASEQYF.

This clone was counted many times. Sequencing ends 3 residues short of the CDR3 end; the germline J gene provides the rest. V and J are TRBV11-2 and TRBJ2-2; no clear D. Trimming took 3 bases from V and 8 from J, leaving 7 bases between them. Germline V gene data show CDR1 as SGHAT and CDR2 as FQNNGV. There are 12 residues in the CDR3. CDR3 loop: CASSFDTGELFF. CDR3 DNA (partial): TGTGCCAGCAGCTTCGATACTGGGGAG. Complete variable domain (other parts from reference TRBV11-2 and TRBJ2-2): EAGVAQSPRYKIIEKRQSVAFWCNPISGHATLYWYQQILGQGPKLLIQFQNNGVVDDSQLPKDRFSAERLKGVDSTLKIQPAKLEDSAVYLCASSFDTGELFFGEGSRLTVL.